This T cell receptor (beta chain) is from a study of long-term antiretroviral therapy in people with HIV. Study-wide points: Post-ART samples showed increased diversity that remained below transplant donor control levels.

Of note for this clone: What it recognizes is unknown.

Version v3.0 of the immunoSEQ assay ran at survey level. Profiling relied on immunoSEQ multiplex PCR, and the TCRdb table lists in-frame clones only, not all of them. The sample includes 25,000 to 30,000 clones, about 86% seen only once; the top ten take approximately 4.8%. The sequence came from a woman in her twenties or thirties with HIV. Sequenced material: unsorted PBMCs, taken 0.8 years after starting antiretroviral therapy.

The CDR3 bases are TGTGCCAGCAGTTTAGCGGGTCGCGTGGGCTACGAGCAGTACTTC. As protein: CASSLAGRVGYEQYF. V and J are TRBV27 and TRBJ2-7; a possible D gene is TRBD2 (5 bases). The CDR3 loop spans 15 amino acids. V lost 2 bases, J lost 3 bases, and 14 bases lay in between. CDR1 is MNHEY, CDR2 SMNVEV, per germline (reference sequence).